These 30 T cell receptor beta chains originate from one sample sequenced in a study of blood T cells in healthy people across ages. Through a sample-barcoded 5' primer and a J-beta primer mix, a second PCR was run for roughly 7 to 11 cycles. TCRdb used MiXCR to reprocess the 5' RACE reads, holding one entry per CDR3 protein. The sample shows 780,000 or so distinct CDR3 sequences, roughly 56% of them seen only once. Sequencing used blood. Receptor source: a middle-aged man in good health.

The V gene is TRBV3-1, the J gene TRBJ1-2, with 11 nucleotides matching TRBD1. J lost 7 bases, V lost 4 bases, and 14 bases had no gene match. Germline V gene sequence: CDR1 LGHDT, CDR2 YNNKEL (reference sequence). The CDR3 is 17 residues long. The CDR3 reads CASSPGTGGFFSTGYTF. CDR3 nucleotide sequence: TGTGCCAGCAGCCCGGGGACAGGGGGTTTTTTTTCGACTGGCTACACCTTC.

The chain combines TRBV20-1 with TRBJ1-4, with a tentative D call TRBD1 (5 bases). V gave up 6 bases and J gave up 4 bases, with 15 bases separating them. This CDR3 is 14 amino acids long. CDR1 and CDR2 (germline): DFQATT, SNEGSKA (reference sequence). CDR3 region: CSAPRGTGNEKLFF. Written as DNA, the CDR3 is TGCAGTGCGCCGAGAGGGACGGGTAATGAAAAACTGTTTTTT.

In its sample, this clonotype was seen a few times. The V gene is TRBV10-3, the J gene TRBJ2-1, with D possibly TRBD2 on 7 matching bases. V was trimmed by 9 bases and J by 4 bases, leaving 19 bases between them. Germline V lookup: CDR1 ENHRY, CDR2 SYGVKD. The CDR3 runs to 15 residues. The CDR3: CAITRGRGTYNEQFF. The CDR3, as DNA: TGTGCCATAACGCGGGGGCGTGGAACATACAATGAGCAGTTCTTC.

This CDR3 is CASRSSKFGGDIYEQYF. CDR3 nucleotide sequence: TGCGCCAGCCGTTCCTCTAAATTTGGAGGGGACATCTACGAGCAGTACTTC. The V and J genes are TRBV5-1 and TRBJ2-7; D is tentatively TRBD1 or TRBD2 (6 bases each). The CDR3 has 17 amino acids. Germline V gives CDR1 SGHRS, CDR2 YFSETQ. V was cut by 7 bases and J by 3 bases, with 26 bases left in between.

This sequence joins TRBV20-1 and TRBJ2-5; 8 bases are shared with TRBD1. The CDR3 is 15 residues long. The junction had 10 bases not matched to a gene; V was cut back by 5 bases and J by 2 bases. Germline V gene data show CDR1 as DFQATT and CDR2 as SNEGSKA (reference sequence). The CDR3 sequence is CSAGQDREAQETQYF. CDR3 DNA sequence: TGCAGTGCTGGTCAGGACAGGGAGGCGCAAGAGACCCAGTACTTC.

This sequence joins TRBV29-1 and TRBJ2-5; D is perhaps TRBD1 (6 bases). Germline V gives CDR1 SQVTM, CDR2 ANQGSEA. V lost 8 bases and J lost 2, with 9 bases in between. CDR3 length: 11 amino acids. The CDR3 sequence is CSLGTQETQYF. The CDR3 DNA reads as TGCAGCTTGGGGACACAAGAGACCCAGTACTTC.

J is TRBJ2-1 and V is TRBV5-1; D is uncertain. The CDR3 sequence is 15 residues long. V was pared by 0 bases and J by 5 bases, with 12 bases between. In germline, CDR1 is SGHRS, CDR2 YFSETQ. CDR3 region: CASSLEDLPHNEQFF. Here the CDR3 DNA reads TGCGCCAGCAGCTTGGAAGACTTGCCCCACAATGAGCAGTTCTTC.

The chain combines TRBV4-2 with TRBJ2-1, with D hard to call. This CDR3 region has 13 residues. The ends were cut back, 0 bases at V and 15 bases at J, with 15 bases in the middle. CDR1 and CDR2 from the germline V gene are LGHNA and YNFKEQ. CDR3 amino acids: CASSQDKSEILFF. The CDR3 nucleotides read TGTGCCAGCAGCCAAGACAAGTCAGAAATATTGTTCTTC.

This chain joins TRBV2 and TRBJ2-7, with D hard to call. Germline-derived CDR1 and CDR2 are SNHLY and FYNNEI. The CDR3 consists of 13 residues. Trimming cost V 3 bases and J 4 bases, with 10 bases left between them. The CDR3 reads CASSDEVGYEQYF. Written as DNA, the CDR3 is TGTGCCAGCAGTGATGAAGTAGGGTACGAGCAGTACTTC.

The J gene is TRBJ2-5, the V gene TRBV5-1, with D unclear. This CDR3 spans 16 amino acids. Germline-derived CDR1 and CDR2 are SGHRS and YFSETQ. Between the trimmed V and J ends, which lost 4 bases and 3 bases, there was a span of 19 bases. CDR3 protein: CASSIPRDTIEETQYF. The CDR3 DNA reads as TGCGCCAGCAGCATACCTAGAGACACAATCGAAGAGACCCAGTACTTC.

This sequence joins TRBV11-2 and TRBJ2-7; tentative D call: TRBD2 (6 bases). V shed 8 bases and J shed 3 bases, with 11 bases lying between them. CDR3 length equals 12 residues. CDR1 is SGHAT, CDR2 FQNNGV, per germline. As DNA, the CDR3 is TGTGCCAGCCGGGACTTTCACTACGAGCAGTACTTC. Translating it yields CASRDFHYEQYF.

This clonotype has a handful of counts. The chain recombines TRBV29-1 with TRBJ2-3; 10 bases are a match to TRBD2. Trimming at V came to 6 bases and at J to 4 bases, leaving 13 bases not matched to a gene. Looked up from germline, CDR1 is SQVTM and CDR2 is ANQGSEA. This CDR3 spans 16 amino acids. CDR3 residues: CSVRGLAEDDSDTQYF. CDR3 in DNA: TGCAGCGTCCGAGGACTAGCGGAGGACGATTCAGATACGCAGTATTTT.

This clonotype was recorded once. The chain recombines TRBV27 with TRBJ1-4; no definite D call. Germline CDR1 MNHEY, CDR2 SMNVEV (reference sequence). The CDR3 loop spans 13 amino acids. V was cut by 3 bases and J by 5 bases, with 7 bases left in between. Here the CDR3 DNA reads TGTGCCAGCAGTTTTGAGGCCAATGAAAAACTGTTTTTT. This gives the protein CASSFEANEKLFF.

A few counts support this clonotype. The chain combines TRBV5-1 with TRBJ2-5, with no clear D. The germline V gene has CDR1 SGHRS and CDR2 YFSETQ. This CDR3 is 15 amino acids long. Deletions cut 1 base from V and 3 bases from J, with 13 bases between. CDR3 DNA sequence: TGCGCCAGCAGCTTGTCAAGGCCGAGTGAAGAGACCCAGTACTTC. Translating it yields CASSLSRPSEETQYF.

This clonotype was detected a few times. This chain connects TRBV29-1 to TRBJ2-6; D gene unclear. The V gene's germline CDR1 is SQVTM and CDR2 ANQGSEA. V was clipped by 0 bases and J by 0 bases, with 9 bases between them. The CDR3 runs 16 residues. CDR3 DNA: TGCAGCGTTGAAGATCAGCAGGCCTCTGGGGCCAACGTCCTGACTTTC. It translates to CSVEDQQASGANVLTF.

The CDR3 region is CASSSGLAGWKYEQYF. The CDR3 bases are TGTGCCAGCAGCTCCGGACTAGCGGGGTGGAAATACGAGCAGTACTTC. This sequence joins TRBV7-6 and TRBJ2-7; 12 nucleotides align to TRBD2. V gave up 4 bases and J gave up 4 bases; unmatched junction bases: 8. The CDR3 consists of 16 residues. Per germline, CDR1 SGHVS and CDR2 FNYEAQ.

The CDR3 region is CASSQSSRDNQPQHF. The DNA for the CDR3 is TGTGCCAGCAGCCAATCTAGCAGGGACAATCAGCCCCAGCATTTT. V is TRBV3-1 and J is TRBJ1-5; possibly TRBD1 for D (5 bases). The CDR3 contains 15 residues. The ends were cut back, 2 bases at V and 3 bases at J, with 11 bases in the middle. Germline V gives CDR1 LGHDT, CDR2 YNNKEL (reference sequence).

The CDR3 DNA is TGTGCCAGCAGCCGAAGTAGCGGGAGTGGCAATGAGCAGTTCTTC. It yields the protein CASSRSSGSGNEQFF. The rearrangement uses TRBV7-3 and TRBJ2-1, with 9 positions matching TRBD2. CDR1 is SGHTA, CDR2 FQGTGA, per germline. The V and J ends lost 5 bases and 6 bases, in that order; junction bases with no gene match: 8. The CDR3 is made up of 15 amino acids.

Details on this clonotype: Since a much larger clone is just one base distant, this may be a read error. The chain carries TRBV7-2 and TRBJ2-1, with 7 bases that match TRBD2. Germline CDR1 reads SGHTA; CDR2 reads FQGNSA. CDR3 size: 12 residues. The CDR3 DNA is TGTGCCAGCATCTTAGCGGGCAATGAGCAGTTCTTC. It translates to CASILAGNEQFF. Full variable domain (missing parts from reference TRBV7-2 and TRBJ2-1): GAGVSQSPSNKVTEKGKDVELRCDPISGHTALYWYRQSLGQGLEFLIYFQGNSAPDKSGLPSDRFSAERTGGSVSTLTIQRTQQEDSAVYLCASILAGNEQFFGPGTRLTVL.

The chain has TRBV29-1 and TRBJ1-1; 7 bases fit TRBD1. The germline gives CDR1 SQVTM, CDR2 ANQGSEA. The CDR3 extends over 14 amino acids. Unmatched junction bases numbered 8, after V lost 6 bases and J lost 1 base. In DNA form, the CDR3 reads TGCAGCGTGACCCACAGGGGAAAGAACACTGAAGCTTTCTTT. Translated, it gives CSVTHRGKNTEAFF.

This clonotype was seen only a few times. The V gene is TRBV7-2, the J gene TRBJ2-5; 9 bases are shared with TRBD2. This CDR3 is built from 14 residues. Looked up from germline, CDR1 is SGHTA and CDR2 is FQGNSA. V trimming: 5 bases; J trimming: 4 bases; junction bases outside the gene matches: 5. CDR3 region: CASSPRTSAETQYF. The CDR3 DNA is TGTGCCAGCAGCCCACGGACTAGCGCAGAGACCCAGTACTTC.

This clonotype was seen a handful of times. The V and J genes are TRBV24-1 and TRBJ1-5; perhaps TRBD1 as D (5 bases). CDR1 and CDR2 (germline): KGHDR, SFDVKD. V was shortened by 9 bases and J by 6 bases, with 14 bases between the two germline ends. This CDR3 region has 13 residues. This CDR3 is CATGRQGGQPQHF. The DNA for the CDR3 is TGTGCCACCGGCAGGCAGGGCGGTCAGCCCCAGCATTTT.

This chain links TRBV29-1 with TRBJ2-6; no clear D. Trimming left V 4 bases short and J 0 bases short, with 13 bases between. The CDR3 spans 16 residues. CDR1 is SQVTM, CDR2 ANQGSEA, per germline. The DNA of the CDR3 is TGCAGCGTTGCCACAATCGGGCTCTCTGGGGCCAACGTCCTGACTTTC. Its protein product is CSVATIGLSGANVLTF. The full variable domain, with the rest looked up from reference TRBV29-1 and TRBJ2-6, is SAVISQKPSRDICQRGTSLTIQCQVDSQVTMMFWYRQQPGQSLTLIATANQGSEATYESGFVIDKFPISRPNLTFSTLTVSNMSPEDSSIYLCSVATIGLSGANVLTFGAGSRLTVL.

The chain employs TRBV14 and TRBJ2-7; no clear D. The CDR3 covers 15 residues. The germline V and J ends were trimmed by 0 bases and 7 bases, with 16 bases remaining between them. The germline CDR1 and CDR2 sequences are SGHDN and FVKESK. DNA of the CDR3: TGTGCCAGCAGCCAAGAGGAAAACTCCTACAATGAGCAGTACTTC. It translates to CASSQEENSYNEQYF.

The chain couples TRBV10-3 to TRBJ2-1, with 8 nucleotides matching TRBD2. Trimming removed 9 bases from V and 4 bases from J; junction bases left unmatched: 8. Per germline, CDR1 ENHRY and CDR2 SYGVKD. The CDR3 is 14 residues long. The chain's CDR3 is CAMAERELYNEQFF. DNA of the CDR3: TGTGCCATGGCTGAGCGGGAGTTGTACAATGAGCAGTTCTTC.

With respect to this clonotype: At one boundary the junction diverges from the germline segment, which might be a read error. This sequence joins TRBV5-1 and TRBJ1-1; 11 bases align to TRBD1. CDR1 is SGHRS and CDR2 is YFSETQ in the germline V gene. The length of the CDR3 is 16 residues. The CDR3 DNA sequence: TGCGCCAGCAGCTTGGGGGGGACAGGGGGGAACACTGAAGTTTTCTTT. Its translation: CASSLGGTGGNTEVFF.

This clonotype has a handful of counts. The chain employs TRBV7-3 and TRBJ2-1; TRBD1 might be the D (5 bases). The CDR3 contains 15 residues. The germline V gene has CDR1 SGHTA and CDR2 FQGTGA. V was shortened by 5 bases and J by 8 bases, with 19 bases between the two germline ends. CDR3 DNA: TGTGCCAGCAGCGTACAGGCAGGGCGGTTCGATGAGCAGTTCTTC. This translates into CASSVQAGRFDEQFF.

The gene calls are TRBV5-6 and TRBJ2-7; tentatively, D is TRBD2 (5 bases). V was clipped by 3 bases and J by 3 bases, with 22 bases between them. In germline, CDR1 is SGHDT, CDR2 YYEEEE. This CDR3 comprises 17 residues. The CDR3 region is CASSSISGDGENYEQYF. The DNA of the CDR3 is TGTGCCAGCAGCTCAATAAGCGGAGACGGGGAGAACTACGAGCAGTACTTC.

The CDR3 is CASSLQPTVTSSTDTQYF. CDR3 nucleotide sequence: TGTGCCAGCAGCTTACAACCTACCGTGACTAGCTCGACAGATACGCAGTATTTT. The chain combines TRBV11-1 with TRBJ2-3, with 7 bases lining up with TRBD2. CDR1 is SGHAT, CDR2 FQDESV, per germline (reference sequence). CDR3 length: 18 residues. With V trimmed by 2 bases and J by 3 bases, 14 bases remained unmatched.

This clonotype was found a few times. V is TRBV6-2 or TRBV6-3 and J is TRBJ1-2; D unresolved. This CDR3 comprises 11 residues. Germline V gives CDR1 MNHEY, CDR2 SVGEGT. V was trimmed by 3 bases and J by 7 bases, leaving 6 bases between them. The CDR3 sequence: CASSYVGGYTF. The DNA for the CDR3 is TGTGCCAGCAGTTATGTTGGTGGCTACACCTTC.